The 32 T cell receptor beta chains below were found in one sample sequenced in a study of graft-versus-host responses after intestinal transplantation. No cognate antigen is known for these TCRs. The protocol was immunoSEQ multiplex PCR, while the TCRdb copy is restricted to in-frame clones and leaves out a portion. This table holds more than 100,000 clones, approximately 95% found once. This material consisted of unstimulated CD8+ T cells sorted from spleen or lymph node cells, taken before intestinal transplant. The source is a human donor who received an intestinal transplant.

The chain has TRBV28 and TRBJ1-2; D is perhaps TRBD1 (5 bases). The CDR3 has 15 amino acids. CDR1 is MDHEN, CDR2 SYDVKM, per germline. V lost 3 bases to trimming and J lost 1 base, with 12 bases between them. The CDR3 DNA sequence: TGTGCCAGCAGTTTCGCACAGGCGTTTAACTATGGCTACACCTTC. Protein: CASSFAQAFNYGYTF.

The chain links TRBV27 to TRBJ2-1; D is undetermined. V was cut by 5 bases and J by 0 bases, with 11 bases left in between. Germline V gene lookup returns CDR1 MNHEY and CDR2 SMNVEV (reference sequence). CDR3 length equals 15 residues. DNA of the CDR3: TGTGCCAGCAGTATCGGGCGGCCCTCCTACAATGAGCAGTTCTTC. It codes for CASSIGRPSYNEQFF.

The chain has TRBV27 and TRBJ1-2; D unclear. Germline-derived CDR1 and CDR2 are MNHEY and SMNVEV (reference sequence). Deletions cut 3 bases from V and 3 bases from J, with 20 bases between. The CDR3 sequence is 17 residues long. The CDR3 loop is CASSLRGGEEIDYGYTF. The CDR3 DNA reads TGTGCCAGCAGTTTGAGAGGTGGAGAGGAAATTGACTATGGCTACACCTTC.

The CDR3 sequence is CASSVGTYYEQYF. The DNA for the CDR3 is TGTGCCAGCAGCGTAGGGACTTACTACGAGCAGTACTTC. V usage is TRBV9 and J usage is TRBJ2-7, with TRBD2 as a possible D gene (5 bases). V lost 0 bases and J lost 3, with 7 bases in between. Germline values: CDR1 SGDLS, CDR2 YYNGEE. The length of the CDR3 is 13 residues. Full variable domain (rest looked up from reference TRBV9 and TRBJ2-7): DSGVTQTPKHLITATGQRVTLRCSPRSGDLSVYWYQQSLDQGLQFLIQYYNGEERAKGNILERFSAQQFPDLHSELNLSSLELGDSALYFCASSVGTYYEQYFGPGTRLTVT.

The chain joins TRBV9 to TRBJ1-1; D is unclear. There are 15 residues in the CDR3. The germline V and J ends were trimmed by 2 bases and 1 base, with 12 bases remaining between them. Germline CDR1 is SGDLS and CDR2 is YYNGEE. This chain's CDR3 is CASSVRGNPNTEAFF. The DNA of the CDR3 is TGTGCCAGCAGCGTCCGGGGAAACCCGAACACTGAAGCTTTCTTT.

A single count supports this clone. The chain has TRBV7-9 and TRBJ2-3; D remains unclear. The ends were cut back, 1 base at V and 4 bases at J, with 9 bases in the middle. Germline assignment: CDR1 SEHNR and CDR2 FQNEAQ (reference sequence). The CDR3 is 14 residues long. The CDR3 loop is CASSLGKGADTQYF. For the CDR3, the DNA is TGTGCCAGCAGCTTAGGAAAGGGCGCAGATACGCAGTATTTT. The full variable domain, in which reference TRBV7-9 and TRBJ2-3 provide the parts outside the CDR3, is DTGVSQNPRHKITKRGQNVTFRCDPISEHNRLYWYRQTLGQGPEFLTYFQNEAQLEKSRLLSDRFSAERPKGSFSTLEIQRTEQGDSAMYLCASSLGKGADTQYFGPGTRLTVL.

V usage is TRBV28 and J usage is TRBJ2-2, with D perhaps matching TRBD1 (6 bases). Trimming removed 4 bases at V and 3 bases at J, with 9 bases between. Germline V CDR1 and CDR2: MDHEN, SYDVKM. This CDR3 is built from 14 residues. The chain's CDR3 is CASSSTGYTGELFF. DNA of the CDR3: TGTGCCAGCAGTTCGACAGGATACACCGGGGAGCTGTTTTTT.

The chain uses TRBV19 and TRBJ2-7; TRBD1 might be the D (6 bases). V gave up 6 bases and J gave up 1 base, with 16 bases separating them. Germline assignment: CDR1 LNHDA and CDR2 SQIVND (reference sequence). CDR3 size: 15 residues. The CDR3 sequence: CASSPDRGRSYEQYF. The CDR3, as DNA: TGTGCCAGTAGCCCGGACAGAGGTAGGTCCTACGAGCAGTACTTC.

The rearrangement uses TRBV11-2 and TRBJ2-5, with a weak D call TRBD2 (6 bases). TRBJ2-7 explains the end of the DNA better; the J call may be wrong. There are 14 residues in the CDR3. Germline CDR1 reads SGHAT; CDR2 reads FQNNGV. The CDR3 region is CASSGGSGSYEQYF. CDR3 in DNA: TGTGCCAGCAGCGGAGGTAGCGGCTCCTACGAGCAGTACTTC.

This chain joins TRBV7-6 and TRBJ2-1; no reliable D call. The CDR3 runs to 15 residues. The V end was cut by 5 bases, the J end by 3 bases, with 14 bases between. In germline, CDR1 is SGHVS, CDR2 FNYEAQ. CDR3 in DNA: TGTGCCAGCAGCGAAACTGGCAGCTACTACAATGAGCAGTTCTTC. Translated, it gives CASSETGSYYNEQFF.

This chain uses TRBV9 with TRBJ1-4, with TRBD1 matching 9 bases. The CDR3 length is 15 residues. Trimming at V came to 3 bases and at J to 5 bases, leaving 5 bases not matched to a gene. CDR1 is SGDLS and CDR2 is YYNGEE in the germline V gene. The CDR3 DNA reads as TGTGCCAGCAGCGCGTCCGGGACAGGGAATGAAAAACTGTTTTTT. Translated: CASSASGTGNEKLFF.

V is TRBV9 and J is TRBJ2-1; TRBD2 matches 11 bases. Unmatched junction bases numbered 5, after V lost 3 bases and J lost 3 bases. The CDR3 loop spans 16 amino acids. Germline V lookup: CDR1 SGDLS, CDR2 YYNGEE. The CDR3 region is CASSATGTSGYNEQFF. CDR3 bases: TGTGCCAGCAGCGCTACCGGGACTAGCGGCTACAATGAGCAGTTCTTC.

The chain combines TRBV6-1 with TRBJ2-5; tentative D call: TRBD1 (6 bases). V was shortened by 2 bases and J by 4 bases, with 14 bases between the two germline ends. This CDR3 spans 15 amino acids. Germline-derived CDR1 and CDR2 are MNHNS and SASEGT. The CDR3 reads CASSEYGTGRETQYF. CDR3 DNA sequence: TGTGCCAGCAGTGAATATGGAACAGGGAGAGAGACCCAGTACTTC.

The chain uses TRBV6-1 and TRBJ2-1; possibly TRBD1 for D (5 bases). Germline-derived CDR1 and CDR2 are MNHNS and SASEGT. The V end lost 6 bases, the J end lost 4 bases, and 13 bases lay between the germline ends. The CDR3 loop spans 14 amino acids. The CDR3 loop reads CASREPTDYNEQFF. In nucleotides, the CDR3 is TGTGCCAGCAGGGAACCGACAGATTACAATGAGCAGTTCTTC.

The gene calls are TRBV9 and TRBJ1-2; no definite D call. The CDR3 contains 15 residues. From germline, CDR1 is SGDLS and CDR2 YYNGEE. Trimming shortened V by 0 bases and J by 4 bases, and 13 bases separated the two germline ends. The DNA for the CDR3 is TGTGCCAGCAGCGTAGACGGGGAGGCGAGCTATGGCTACACCTTC. As protein: CASSVDGEASYGYTF.

This clone was detected only once. The gene calls are TRBV28 and TRBJ1-2, with 7 bases identical to TRBD1. The CDR3 is made up of 15 amino acids. Germline values: CDR1 MDHEN, CDR2 SYDVKM. Trimming removed 2 bases from V and 4 bases from J; junction bases left unmatched: 7. Here the CDR3 DNA reads TGTGCCAGCAGTTTACGCGGACAGGTCCGCTATGGCTACACCTTC. Protein product: CASSLRGQVRYGYTF.

The V gene is TRBV7-8, the J gene TRBJ2-7; 8 bases match TRBD2. Trimming removed 4 bases from V and 5 bases from J; junction bases left unmatched: 10. In germline, CDR1 is SGHVS, CDR2 FQNEAQ. CDR3 length: 15 residues. CDR3 in DNA: TGTGCCAGCAGCTCAAGCGGGGGAACGGGTGACGAGCAGTACTTC. This gives the protein CASSSSGGTGDEQYF. Using reference TRBV7-8 and TRBJ2-7 for the parts outside the CDR3, the full variable domain is GAGVSQSPRYKVAKRGQDVALRCDPISGHVSLFWYQQALGQGPEFLTYFQNEAQLDKSGLPSDRFFAERPEGSVSTLKIQRTQQEDSAVYLCASSSSGGTGDEQYFGPGTRLTVT.

This sequence joins TRBV6-5 and TRBJ1-2, with D maybe TRBD1 (6 bases). Germline CDR1 is MNHEY and CDR2 is SVGAGI. The CDR3 covers 13 residues. Trimming cost V 5 bases and J 5 bases, with 12 bases left between them. CDR3 in DNA: TGTGCCAGCAGTCCCACAGGGCGGTATGGCTACACCTTC. Translation gives CASSPTGRYGYTF.

The rearrangement uses TRBV2 and TRBJ2-1, with D maybe TRBD2 (6 bases). Germline assignment: CDR1 SNHLY and CDR2 FYNNEI. CDR3 length equals 16 residues. Trimming took off 7 bases at V and 1 base at J, with 17 bases between the two ends. Here the CDR3 DNA reads TGTGCCAGCATTTCGCCAGCGGGTGTATCCTACAATGAGCAGTTCTTC. Its translation is CASISPAGVSYNEQFF. The full variable domain, completed using reference TRBV2 and TRBJ2-1, is EPEVTQTPSHQVTQMGQEVILRCVPISNHLYFYWYRQILGQKVEFLVSFYNNEISEKSEIFDDQFSVERPDGSNFTLKIRSTKLEDSAMYFCASISPAGVSYNEQFFGPGTRLTVL.

The J gene is TRBJ2-7, the V gene TRBV5-4; 7 bases map to TRBD2. With 6 bases clipped from V and 5 bases from J, the junction kept 14 bases outside the gene matches. CDR3 size: 15 residues. Germline V CDR1 and CDR2: SGHNT, YYREEE (reference sequence). CDR3 DNA sequence: TGTGCCAGCACCTCATCCCCGGGGGGATCCGACGAGCAGTACTTC. It codes for CASTSSPGGSDEQYF.

This clone was seen once. The chain couples TRBV4-2 to TRBJ2-3; 11 bases line up with TRBD2. Unmatched junction bases numbered 5, after V lost 1 base and J lost 5 bases. This CDR3 is built from 16 residues. Germline CDR1 LGHNA, CDR2 YNFKEQ. Here the CDR3 reads CASSQGSSGRRDTQYF. Here the CDR3 DNA reads TGTGCCAGCAGCCAAGGTTCTAGCGGGAGGAGAGATACGCAGTATTTT.

J is TRBJ1-5 and V is TRBV21-1; the D call TRBD1 from the table was never checked on the DNA. TRBV21-1 is a recognized pseudogene. The CDR3 has 16 amino acids. CDR3 in DNA: TGTGCCAGCAGCACCGGACAGGAGAGACGCAATCAGCCCCAGCATTTT. Protein product: CASSTGQERRNQPQHF.

This chain connects TRBV4-1 to TRBJ1-5; D remains unclear. Deletions cut 5 bases from V and 2 bases from J, with 13 bases between. The germline CDR1 and CDR2 sequences are MGHRA and YSYEKL. CDR3 length: 15 amino acids. CDR3: CASSISGRGNQPQHF. CDR3 DNA sequence: TGCGCCAGCAGCATATCGGGCCGGGGCAATCAGCCCCAGCATTTT.

CDR3 sequence (DNA): TGTGCCAGCAGTTTATTCCCGGGACAGGGAGGGGGTTACGAGCAGTACTTC. Translating it yields CASSLFPGQGGGYEQYF. The rearrangement uses TRBV28 and TRBJ2-7, with 9 positions matching TRBD1. V lost 1 base, J lost 4 bases, and 11 bases stayed unmatched. Looked up from germline, CDR1 is MDHEN and CDR2 is SYDVKM. This CDR3 comprises 17 residues.

The CDR3 here is CSVDTGSDEKLFF. The CDR3, as DNA: TGCAGCGTCGATACAGGGTCTGATGAAAAACTGTTTTTT. The rearrangement uses TRBV29-1 and TRBJ1-4, with D possibly TRBD1 on 6 matching bases. CDR3 length: 13 residues. Between the trimmed V and J ends, which lost 6 bases and 6 bases, there was a span of 14 bases. The germline V gene has CDR1 SQVTM and CDR2 ANQGSEA. Complete variable domain (other parts from reference TRBV29-1 and TRBJ1-4): SAVISQKPSRDICQRGTSLTIQCQVDSQVTMMFWYRQQPGQSLTLIATANQGSEATYESGFVIDKFPISRPNLTFSTLTVSNMSPEDSSIYLCSVDTGSDEKLFFGSGTQLSVL.

Note on this clone: Other nucleotide sequences from this sample produce the same CDR3. CDR3 sequence reads: CASSLEGDTQYF. The CDR3 coding sequence is TGCGCCAGCAGCTTGGAAGGAGATACGCAGTATTTT. This chain uses TRBV5-1 with TRBJ2-3; no definite D call. Trimming removed 0 bases at V and 5 bases at J, with 4 bases between. Germline lookup yields CDR1 SGHRS and CDR2 YFSETQ. CDR3 size: 12 residues.

V and J are TRBV9 and TRBJ2-7; 7 bases match TRBD2. The V gene's germline CDR1 is SGDLS and CDR2 YYNGEE. This CDR3 comprises 13 residues. The V gene end was trimmed by 0 bases and the J gene end by 9 bases; junction bases not matched to a gene: 6. CDR3 protein: CASSVGSSGRQYF. DNA for the CDR3: TGTGCCAGCAGCGTAGGAAGTAGCGGGCGGCAGTACTTC.

The CDR3 DNA is TGTGCCAGCAGCTCCCCGGGACTAGGGTCCTACAATGAGCAGTTCTTC. It specifies CASSSPGLGSYNEQFF. The chain joins TRBV11-2 to TRBJ2-1, with TRBD2 matching 8 bases. With 4 bases clipped from V and 1 base from J, the junction kept 6 bases outside the gene matches. The CDR3 covers 16 residues. In germline, CDR1 is SGHAT, CDR2 FQNNGV.

The chain recombines TRBV6-1 with TRBJ1-1; D is perhaps TRBD1 (6 bases). V shed 6 bases and J shed 1 base, with 12 bases lying between them. Germline CDR1 reads MNHNS; CDR2 reads SASEGT. The CDR3 length is 14 residues. The CDR3 DNA reads as TGTGCCAGCAGCTTTGCAGGGGAGAACACTGAAGCTTTCTTT. Translated: CASSFAGENTEAFF.

The chain is built from TRBV5-1 and TRBJ2-5; 7 nucleotides agree with TRBD2. This CDR3 is built from 16 residues. Per the germline V gene, CDR1 is SGHRS and CDR2 is YFSETQ. J was trimmed by 0 bases and V by 0 bases; bases with no gene match: 5. As DNA, the CDR3 is TGCGCCAGCAGCTTGGTGCCTAGCGGATACCAAGAGACCCAGTACTTC. This sequence encodes CASSLVPSGYQETQYF. The full variable domain, its missing parts supplied by reference TRBV5-1 and TRBJ2-5, is KAGVTQTPRYLIKTRGQQVTLSCSPISGHRSVSWYQQTPGQGLQFLFEYFSETQRNKGNFPGRFSGRQFSNSRSEMNVSTLELGDSALYLCASSLVPSGYQETQYFGPGTRLLVL.

This rearrangement joins TRBV10-3 to TRBJ2-3; D gene ambiguous. Germline-derived CDR1 and CDR2 are ENHRY and SYGVKD. Deletions cut 4 bases from V and 0 bases from J, with 8 bases between. The CDR3 consists of 14 residues. The CDR3 loop is CAISAIPSTDTQYF. CDR3 DNA sequence: TGTGCCATCAGTGCCATTCCTAGCACAGATACGCAGTATTTT.

The gene calls are TRBV5-4 and TRBJ2-7, with D tentatively TRBD2 (5 bases). Trimming cost V 0 bases and J 4 bases, with 14 bases left between them. Germline CDR1 reads SGHNT; CDR2 reads YYREEE (reference sequence). This CDR3 comprises 15 residues. The CDR3 loop is CASSLGGGDQYEQYF. CDR3 coding DNA: TGTGCCAGCAGCTTGGGAGGAGGCGATCAGTACGAGCAGTACTTC.